This is a list of T cell receptor beta chains from one sample in a study of shared clonotypes between healthy human individuals. Clones were read by immunoSEQ multiplex PCR, and TCRdb kept only the in-frame ones, dropping some. The top ten clones hold around 0.38% of a sample with approximately 2,000,000 clones, 85% to 95% of them seen once. The source material was naive CD4+ T cells from PBMCs. The receptors stem from a man aged 18-30 years in good health. Some clones in this sample may be carry-over from other donors' samples. Each CDR3 is given with its conserved first and last residue. Fields, in order: CDR3 length, D gene, V gene, clone size, J gene, CDR3 DNA, CDR3 protein. A D gene is named only where the DNA matches it firmly. Rows may omit the clone size; those that give it use once, few, many or a size class.

CDR3 length: 15
D gene: TRBD1
V gene: TRBV7-9
clone size: once
J gene: TRBJ2-1
CDR3 DNA: TGTGCCAGCAGCCTTACTGGACAGGGGAACAATGAGCAGTTCTTC
CDR3 protein: CASSLTGQGNNEQFF

CDR3 length: 17
D gene: -
V gene: TRBV11-2
clone size: -
J gene: TRBJ1-1
CDR3 DNA: TGTGCCAGCAGACCAAGGACCTTCCAGGGAAGGAACACTGAAGCTTTCTTT
CDR3 protein: CASRPRTFQGRNTEAFF

CDR3 length: 15
D gene: TRBD1
V gene: TRBV2
clone size: -
J gene: TRBJ1-5
CDR3 DNA: TGTGCCAGCAGGTTCGGGACAGCAGGCAATCAGCCCCAGCATTTT
CDR3 protein: CASRFGTAGNQPQHF

CDR3 length: 13
D gene: -
V gene: TRBV6-5
clone size: -
J gene: TRBJ1-1
CDR3 DNA: TGTGCCAGCAGAGGGGCTTTACCCCACCTCGCTTTCTTT
CDR3 protein: CASRGALPHLAFF

CDR3 length: 11
D gene: TRBD1
V gene: TRBV20-1
clone size: -
J gene: TRBJ2-5
CDR3 DNA: TGCAGTGCTGGCAGGGGGGAGACCCAGTACTTC
CDR3 protein: CSAGRGETQYF

CDR3 length: 16
D gene: -
V gene: TRBV5-1
clone size: once
J gene: TRBJ2-1
CDR3 DNA: TGCGCCAGCAGCTTGGGCCCGGAGGTTGGGGTCAATGAGCAGTTCTTC
CDR3 protein: CASSLGPEVGVNEQFF

CDR3 length: 11
D gene: -
V gene: TRBV25-1
clone size: -
J gene: TRBJ2-7
CDR3 DNA: TGTGCCACCCTCCGATCCTACGAGCAGTACTTC
CDR3 protein: CATLRSYEQYF

CDR3 length: 14
D gene: -
V gene: TRBV6-5
clone size: once
J gene: TRBJ2-3
CDR3 DNA: TGTGCCAGCAGTTACTCAGCTAGCACAGATACGCAGTATTTT
CDR3 protein: CASSYSASTDTQYF

CDR3 length: 15
D gene: TRBD2
V gene: TRBV7-2
clone size: -
J gene: TRBJ2-7
CDR3 DNA: TGTGCCAGCAGCGTCCAACTAGCGGGAGTTTGGGAGCAGTACTTC
CDR3 protein: CASSVQLAGVWEQYF

CDR3 length: 13
D gene: -
V gene: TRBV18
clone size: once
J gene: TRBJ2-7
CDR3 DNA: TGTGCCAGCTCACCTCCGGGACTCTACGAGCAGTACTTC
CDR3 protein: CASSPPGLYEQYF

CDR3 length: 14
D gene: TRBD1
V gene: TRBV6-1
clone size: -
J gene: TRBJ2-7
CDR3 DNA: TGTGCCAGCAGTGTTCGGGGACAGGAGGACGAGCAGTACTTC
CDR3 protein: CASSVRGQEDEQYF

CDR3 length: 15
D gene: -
V gene: TRBV9
clone size: -
J gene: TRBJ2-1
CDR3 DNA: TGTGCCAGCAGCGTTGGAGTTAGCTCCTACAATGAGCAGTTCTTC
CDR3 protein: CASSVGVSSYNEQFF

CDR3 length: 14
D gene: -
V gene: TRBV27
clone size: -
J gene: TRBJ2-7
CDR3 DNA: TGTGCCAGCAGTCCTACCCCGGACCGCTACGAGCAGTACTTC
CDR3 protein: CASSPTPDRYEQYF

CDR3 length: 16
D gene: -
V gene: TRBV2
clone size: -
J gene: TRBJ2-1
CDR3 DNA: TGTGCCAGCAGTGTATCCGGGGGGCCTTCCTACAATGAGCAGTTCTTC
CDR3 protein: CASSVSGGPSYNEQFF

CDR3 length: 15
D gene: TRBD2
V gene: TRBV7-8
clone size: -
J gene: TRBJ2-7
CDR3 DNA: TGTGCCAGCAGCTTAGGGCTAGCGGGGCTCTACGAGCAGTACTTC
CDR3 protein: CASSLGLAGLYEQYF

CDR3 length: 13
D gene: TRBD1
V gene: TRBV28
clone size: -
J gene: TRBJ1-5
CDR3 DNA: TGTGCCAGCAGGGGACAGGGAGACCAGCCCCAGCATTTT
CDR3 protein: CASRGQGDQPQHF

CDR3 length: 13
D gene: TRBD2
V gene: TRBV29-1
clone size: -
J gene: TRBJ2-7
CDR3 DNA: TGCAGCGTTGTTAGCGGGAGTTCCTACGAGCAGTACTTC
CDR3 protein: CSVVSGSSYEQYF

CDR3 length: 14
D gene: -
V gene: TRBV27
clone size: once
J gene: TRBJ2-7
CDR3 DNA: TGTGCCAGCAGTTTCTCCAGGAGCTCCTACGAGCAGTACTTC
CDR3 protein: CASSFSRSSYEQYF

CDR3 length: 16
D gene: -
V gene: TRBV19
clone size: -
J gene: TRBJ2-7
CDR3 DNA: TGTGCCAGTAGGGGGATTACAGCCCAAGCTAGCGACGAGCAGTACTTC
CDR3 protein: CASRGITAQASDEQYF

CDR3 length: 20
D gene: TRBD2
V gene: TRBV28
clone size: once
J gene: TRBJ2-6
CDR3 DNA: TGTGCCAGCAGCCCCCTGACTAGCGGGAGATTTATTTCAGGGGCCAACGTCCTGACTTTC
CDR3 protein: CASSPLTSGRFISGANVLTF

CDR3 length: 15
D gene: TRBD1
V gene: TRBV28
clone size: once
J gene: TRBJ2-3
CDR3 DNA: TGTGCCAGCAGCGCCGGGCAGGGGGCTCCAGATACGCAGTATTTT
CDR3 protein: CASSAGQGAPDTQYF

CDR3 length: 15
D gene: -
V gene: TRBV4-3
clone size: -
J gene: TRBJ2-6
CDR3 DNA: TGCGCCAGCAGCCAAGGTGGGAGGTGGGCCAACGTCCTGACTTTC
CDR3 protein: CASSQGGRWANVLTF

CDR3 length: 15
D gene: -
V gene: TRBV19
clone size: once
J gene: TRBJ1-3
CDR3 DNA: TGTGCCAGTAGTATGAACAGGCCGTCAGGAAACACCATATATTTT
CDR3 protein: CASSMNRPSGNTIYF

CDR3 length: 14
D gene: -
V gene: TRBV15
clone size: -
J gene: TRBJ1-2
CDR3 DNA: TGTGCCACCAGCCGCCAACGAGATAACTATGGCTACACCTTC
CDR3 protein: CATSRQRDNYGYTF